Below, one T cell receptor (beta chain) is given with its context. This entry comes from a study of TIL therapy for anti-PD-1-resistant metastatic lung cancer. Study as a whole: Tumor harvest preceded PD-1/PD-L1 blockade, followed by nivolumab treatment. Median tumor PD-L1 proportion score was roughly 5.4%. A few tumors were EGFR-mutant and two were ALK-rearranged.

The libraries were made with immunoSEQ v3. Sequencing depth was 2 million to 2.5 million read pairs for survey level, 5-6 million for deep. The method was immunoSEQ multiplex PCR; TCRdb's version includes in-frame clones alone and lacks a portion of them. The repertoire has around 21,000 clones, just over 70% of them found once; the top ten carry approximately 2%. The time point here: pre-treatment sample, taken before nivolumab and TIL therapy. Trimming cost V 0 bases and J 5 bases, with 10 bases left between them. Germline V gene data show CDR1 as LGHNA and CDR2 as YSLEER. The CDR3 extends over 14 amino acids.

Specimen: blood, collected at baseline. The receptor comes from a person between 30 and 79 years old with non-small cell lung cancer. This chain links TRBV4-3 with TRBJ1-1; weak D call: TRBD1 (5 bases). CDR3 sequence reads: CASSQDSGGTEAFF. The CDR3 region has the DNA TGCGCCAGCAGCCAAGATTCGGGGGGGACTGAAGCTTTCTTT.